This section outlines one T cell receptor beta chain sequence together with its context. This entry is derived from a study of T cells in Graves' hyperthyroidism and ophthalmopathy. RNA transcripts yielded amplified TCR beta CDR3 regions. HTBI primers were employed in a first-round RT-PCR of the TCR CDR3. Each CDR3 protein is one row after TCRdb ran MiXCR on the multiplex PCR reads. The sample yields a few hundred thousand distinct CDR3 sequences, 46% seen once. Patients aged 18 to 65 had newly diagnosed hyperthyroidism that had lasted under 2 months. Input material: peripheral blood or thyroid tissue (not recorded which). The receptor was isolated from a woman aged 18-29 years with Graves' hyperthyroidism.

Here the CDR3 reads CASSLVGGRLEKLFF. The CDR3 DNA reads as TGTGCCAGCAGCTTAGTAGGGGGGCGCTTGGAAAAACTGTTTTTT. The V call is TRBV11-3, the J call TRBJ1-4, with D perhaps TRBD1 (6 bases). V was pared by 1 base and J by 8 bases, with 14 bases between. Germline V gene lookup returns CDR1 SGHNT and CDR2 YENEEA. This CDR3 contains 15 residues.